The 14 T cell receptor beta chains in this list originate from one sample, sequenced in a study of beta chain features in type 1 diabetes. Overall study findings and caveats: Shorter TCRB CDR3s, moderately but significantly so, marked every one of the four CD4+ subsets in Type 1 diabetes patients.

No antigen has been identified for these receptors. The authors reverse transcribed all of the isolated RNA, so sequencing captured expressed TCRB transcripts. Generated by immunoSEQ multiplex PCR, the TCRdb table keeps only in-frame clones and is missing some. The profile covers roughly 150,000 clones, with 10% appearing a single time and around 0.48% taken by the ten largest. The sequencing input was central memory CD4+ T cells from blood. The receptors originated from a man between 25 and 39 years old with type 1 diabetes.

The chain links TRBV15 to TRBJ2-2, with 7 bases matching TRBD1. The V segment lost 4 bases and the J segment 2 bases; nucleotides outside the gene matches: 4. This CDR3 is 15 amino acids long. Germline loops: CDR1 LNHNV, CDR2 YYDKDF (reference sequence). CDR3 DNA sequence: TGTGCCACCAGCACCCGGGACAGCAACACCGGGGAGCTGTTTTTT. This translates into CATSTRDSNTGELFF.

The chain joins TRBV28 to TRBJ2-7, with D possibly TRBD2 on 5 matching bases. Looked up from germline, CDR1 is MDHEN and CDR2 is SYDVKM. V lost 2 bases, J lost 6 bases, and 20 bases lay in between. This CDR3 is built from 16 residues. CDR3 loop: CASSLEGVARWGEQYF. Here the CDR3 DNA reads TGTGCCAGCAGTTTAGAGGGAGTAGCCCGTTGGGGCGAGCAGTACTTC.

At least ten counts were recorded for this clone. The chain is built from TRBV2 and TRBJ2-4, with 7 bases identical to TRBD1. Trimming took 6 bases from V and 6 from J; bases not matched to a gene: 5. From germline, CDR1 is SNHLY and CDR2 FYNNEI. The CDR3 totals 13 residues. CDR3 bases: TGTGCCAGCAGAGATCCAGGGGGAAACATTCAGTACTTC. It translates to CASRDPGGNIQYF.

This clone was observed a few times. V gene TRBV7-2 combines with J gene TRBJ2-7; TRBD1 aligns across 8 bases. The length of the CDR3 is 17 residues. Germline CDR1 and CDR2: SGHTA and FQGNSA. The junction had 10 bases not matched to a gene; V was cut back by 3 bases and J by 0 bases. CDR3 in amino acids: CASSFGQGRGSSYEQYF. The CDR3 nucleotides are TGTGCCAGCAGCTTCGGACAGGGAAGGGGTAGCTCCTACGAGCAGTACTTC.

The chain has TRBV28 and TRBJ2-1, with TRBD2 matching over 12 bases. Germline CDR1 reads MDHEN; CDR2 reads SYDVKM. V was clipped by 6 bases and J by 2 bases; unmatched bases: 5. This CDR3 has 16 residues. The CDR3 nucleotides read TGTGCCAGCAGCACGACTAGCGGGAGTCCCTACAATGAGCAGTTCTTC. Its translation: CASSTTSGSPYNEQFF.

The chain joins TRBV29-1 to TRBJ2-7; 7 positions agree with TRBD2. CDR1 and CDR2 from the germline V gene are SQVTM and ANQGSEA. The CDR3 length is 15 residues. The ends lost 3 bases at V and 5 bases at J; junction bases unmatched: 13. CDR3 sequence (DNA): TGCAGCGTTGATTCACCTGGCGGGAGTGGTGACGAGCAGTACTTC. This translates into CSVDSPGGSGDEQYF.

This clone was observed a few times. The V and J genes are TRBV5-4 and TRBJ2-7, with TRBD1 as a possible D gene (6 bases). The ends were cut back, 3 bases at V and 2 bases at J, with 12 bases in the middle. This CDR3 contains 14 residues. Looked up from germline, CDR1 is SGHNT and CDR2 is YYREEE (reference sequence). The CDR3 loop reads CASSSPGQTYEQYF. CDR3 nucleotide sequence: TGTGCCAGCAGCTCACCGGGACAAACCTACGAGCAGTACTTC.

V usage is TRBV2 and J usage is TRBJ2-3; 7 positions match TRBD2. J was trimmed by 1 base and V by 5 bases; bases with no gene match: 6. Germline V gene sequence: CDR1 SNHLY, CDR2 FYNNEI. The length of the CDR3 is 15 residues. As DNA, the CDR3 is TGTGCCAGCAGTAGCCGTGGGGGGGGCACAGATACGCAGTATTTT. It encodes CASSSRGGGTDTQYF.

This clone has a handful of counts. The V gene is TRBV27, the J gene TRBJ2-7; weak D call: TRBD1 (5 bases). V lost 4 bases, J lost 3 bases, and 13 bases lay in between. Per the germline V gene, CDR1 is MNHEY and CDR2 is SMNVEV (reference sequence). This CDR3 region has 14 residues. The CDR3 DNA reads TGTGCCAGCAGTTGGAACGATCAGGGCTACGAGCAGTACTTC. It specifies CASSWNDQGYEQYF.

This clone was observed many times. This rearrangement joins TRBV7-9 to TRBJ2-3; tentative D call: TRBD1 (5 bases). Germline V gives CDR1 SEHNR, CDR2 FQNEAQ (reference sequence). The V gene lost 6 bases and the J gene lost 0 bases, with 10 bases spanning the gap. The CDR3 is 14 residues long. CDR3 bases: TGTGCCAGCAGTCCCAGGGCCAGCACAGATACGCAGTATTTT. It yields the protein CASSPRASTDTQYF.

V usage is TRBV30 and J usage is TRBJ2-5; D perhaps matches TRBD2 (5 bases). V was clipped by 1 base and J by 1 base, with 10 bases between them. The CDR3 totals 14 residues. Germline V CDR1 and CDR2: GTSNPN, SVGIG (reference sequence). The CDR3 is CAWSGLAPQETQYF. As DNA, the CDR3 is TGTGCCTGGAGTGGGCTAGCCCCCCAAGAGACCCAGTACTTC.

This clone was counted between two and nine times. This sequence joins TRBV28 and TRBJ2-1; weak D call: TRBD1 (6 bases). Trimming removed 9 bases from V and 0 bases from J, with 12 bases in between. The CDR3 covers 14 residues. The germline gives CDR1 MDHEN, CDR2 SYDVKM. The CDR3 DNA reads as TGTGCCAGTGAAATACAGGGCTCCTACAATGAGCAGTTCTTC. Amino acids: CASEIQGSYNEQFF.

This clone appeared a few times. CDR3 sequence reads: CASRRGGDIYEQYF. The CDR3 DNA follows: TGTGCCAGCCGAAGGGGAGGAGACATCTACGAGCAGTACTTC. The chain links TRBV2 to TRBJ2-7; the D gene is possibly TRBD2 (6 bases). CDR3 length: 14 residues. CDR1 SNHLY and CDR2 FYNNEI come from the germline V gene. V was shortened by 8 bases and J by 3 bases, with 17 bases between the two germline ends.

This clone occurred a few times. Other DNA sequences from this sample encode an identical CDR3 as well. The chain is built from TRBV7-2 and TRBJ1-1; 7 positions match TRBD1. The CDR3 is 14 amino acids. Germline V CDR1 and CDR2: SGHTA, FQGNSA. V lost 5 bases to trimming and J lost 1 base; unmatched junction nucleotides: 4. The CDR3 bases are TGTGCCAGCAGCCCAGGGACAGCGAACACTGAAGCTTTCTTT. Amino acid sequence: CASSPGTANTEAFF.